Following are 24 T cell receptor beta chains from one sample sequenced in a study of post-analysis software for immune sequencing data. Unique-molecular-identifier-tagged TCR beta cDNA libraries were used. One entry per CDR3 protein, called by TCRdb with MiXCR from the PCR reads. The sample contains 650,000 to 850,000 distinct CDR3 sequences, approximately 53% of which appear only once. The antigens for these receptors are not known. Overall study findings and caveats: Higher frequency in patients than in controls was seen for roughly five TRBV segments, with TRBV5-6, TRBV5-1 and TRBV20-1 among them.

The sample comprised blood. The receptors come from a girl aged 5-17 years with multiple sclerosis.

This clonotype was seen more than once but under ten times. The chain links TRBV6-5 to TRBJ2-1; D might be TRBD2 (5 bases). CDR3 length: 16 amino acids. Trimming left V 5 bases short and J 0 bases short, with 14 bases between. Germline V CDR1 and CDR2: MNHEY, SVGAGI. The CDR3 spells CASSRTSLSSYNEQFF. Here the CDR3 DNA reads TGTGCCAGCAGTCGGACTTCCTTAAGCTCCTACAATGAGCAGTTCTTC.

This clonotype was detected only a few times. The chain couples TRBV29-1 to TRBJ2-7; 9 bases line up with TRBD2. This CDR3 region has 13 residues. Trimming took 7 bases from V and 5 from J; bases not matched to a gene: 9. Germline values: CDR1 SQVTM, CDR2 ANQGSEA. The DNA of the CDR3 is TGCAGCGGTGCGGGGGGGTTGACTGACGAGCAGTACTTC. Its protein is CSGAGGLTDEQYF.

V usage is TRBV5-1 and J usage is TRBJ1-2; 7 bases map to TRBD1. Germline V gene data show CDR1 as SGHRS and CDR2 as YFSETQ. The CDR3 contains 14 residues. The junction had 4 bases not matched to a gene; V was cut back by 0 bases and J by 5 bases. The CDR3 nucleotides are TGCGCCAGCAGCTTGGGGGACAGCGATTATGGCTACACCTTC. Translated, it gives CASSLGDSDYGYTF.

The chain employs TRBV5-1 and TRBJ2-7; TRBD1 matches 7 bases. V dropped 0 bases and J dropped 0; count of bases not matched to a gene: 3. There are 15 residues in the CDR3. Germline V lookup: CDR1 SGHRS, CDR2 YFSETQ. CDR3 in DNA: TGCGCCAGCAGCTTGGTCCAGGGGGTCTCCTACGAGCAGTACTTC. Translation: CASSLVQGVSYEQYF.

On this clonotype: At one of its ends the junction is not consistent with the germline gene, which may arise from a read error. V gene TRBV12-3 or TRBV12-4 combines with J gene TRBJ2-1, with 7 bases aligning to TRBD1. The length of the CDR3 is 14 residues. The CDR3 is CTSRTGTVTGELFF. The CDR3 nucleotides read TGTACCAGCAGAACCGGGACAGTTACCGGGGAGCTGTTCTTC.

Only one count was recorded for this clonotype. The J gene is TRBJ2-5, the V gene TRBV28; 11 nucleotides agree with TRBD1. The J call is doubtful: the DNA matches TRBJ2-7 better. From germline, CDR1 is MDHEN and CDR2 SYDVKM. CDR3 length: 17 amino acids. In DNA form, the CDR3 reads TGTGCCAGCAGTTCCAAGATCAAGGACAGGGGGCTATACGAGCAGTACTTC. It codes for CASSSKIKDRGLYEQYF.

The V call is TRBV20-1, the J call TRBJ2-1, with 11 bases lining up with TRBD2. J lost 14 bases, V lost 3 bases, and 12 bases had no gene match. The CDR3 runs to 14 residues. The V gene's germline CDR1 is DFQATT and CDR2 SNEGSKA (reference sequence). The chain's CDR3 is CSASSGGAMAREFF. Here the CDR3 DNA reads TGCAGTGCTAGTAGCGGGGGGGCAATGGCGCGGGAGTTCTTC.

This rearrangement joins TRBV7-2 to TRBJ2-7, with 8 bases fitting TRBD2. The CDR3 is made up of 15 amino acids. Per germline, CDR1 SGHTA and CDR2 FQGNSA. The trim removed 1 base at V and 3 bases at J, leaving 5 bases unmatched. CDR3 DNA: TGTGCCAGCAGCTTAGGGAGCGGGAGCGACTACGAGCAGTACTTC. Amino acid sequence: CASSLGSGSDYEQYF.

The chain uses TRBV10-2 and TRBJ2-5; D may correspond to TRBD1 or TRBD2 (5 bases each). This CDR3 is 15 amino acids long. Germline CDR1 is WSHSY and CDR2 is SAAADI. V was shortened by 6 bases and J by 5 bases, with 19 bases between the two germline ends. CDR3 sequence (DNA): TGCGCCAGCAGATGGGGGTACGACTACGGCGAGACCCAGTACTTC. Protein product: CASRWGYDYGETQYF.

At least ten counts were recorded for this clonotype. V usage is TRBV29-1 and J usage is TRBJ2-7; TRBD1 agrees at 8 bases. The CDR3 spans 13 residues. In germline, CDR1 is SQVTM, CDR2 ANQGSEA. The V segment lost 3 bases and the J segment 3 bases; nucleotides outside the gene matches: 4. CDR3 sequence reads: CSVDGQGGYEQYF. The CDR3 bases are TGCAGCGTTGACGGACAGGGAGGCTACGAGCAGTACTTC.

The V call is TRBV7-2, the J call TRBJ2-7; 8 bases align to TRBD2. From germline, CDR1 is SGHTA and CDR2 FQGNSA. The trim removed 2 bases at V and 3 bases at J, leaving 6 bases unmatched. The CDR3 spans 15 residues. CDR3 protein: CASSLNGGADYEQYF. The CDR3 coding sequence is TGTGCCAGCAGCTTAAACGGGGGGGCGGACTACGAGCAGTACTTC.

This clonotype was found a few times. The chain uses TRBV12-3 or TRBV12-4 and TRBJ2-7; 11 bases fit TRBD1. The V gene end was trimmed by 6 bases and the J gene end by 6 bases; junction bases not matched to a gene: 7. This CDR3 has 14 amino acids. CDR3 loop: CASSPGQGAVEQYF. For the CDR3, the DNA is TGTGCCAGCAGCCCTGGACAGGGGGCGGTCGAGCAGTACTTC.

V and J are TRBV29-1 and TRBJ2-3; D is undetermined. Germline CDR1 reads SQVTM; CDR2 reads ANQGSEA. V dropped 8 bases and J dropped 1 base, with 13 bases sitting between them. CDR3 length equals 13 residues. The CDR3 nucleotides are TGCAGCCCAAGTGGTACCGGCACAGATACGCAGTATTTT. Translation gives CSPSGTGTDTQYF.

This clonotype was counted between two and nine times. The chain recombines TRBV10-2 with TRBJ2-3; 7 positions agree with TRBD2. Looked up from germline, CDR1 is WSHSY and CDR2 is SAAADI. V was pared by 2 bases and J by 5 bases, with 4 bases of the junction left unmatched. The CDR3 extends over 14 amino acids. CDR3 in amino acids: CASSEGLAEDTQYF. The DNA for the CDR3 is TGCGCCAGCAGTGAGGGGCTAGCGGAAGATACGCAGTATTTT.

J is TRBJ2-2 and V is TRBV6-5; 7 bases match TRBD1. Germline CDR1 is MNHEY and CDR2 is SVGAGI. The CDR3 consists of 15 residues. Unmatched junction bases numbered 5, after V lost 4 bases and J lost 3 bases. CDR3 amino acids: CASSWVRGYTGELFF. The CDR3 DNA reads as TGTGCCAGCAGTTGGGTCAGGGGGTACACCGGGGAGCTGTTTTTT.

V gene TRBV29-1 combines with J gene TRBJ2-1, with D possibly being TRBD2 (6 bases). CDR3 length equals 15 residues. The V gene's germline CDR1 is SQVTM and CDR2 ANQGSEA. The germline V and J ends were trimmed by 1 base and 5 bases, with 15 bases remaining between them. The CDR3 spells CSVEGRLAFNNEQFF. In nucleotides, the CDR3 is TGCAGCGTTGAAGGACGGCTAGCGTTCAACAATGAGCAGTTCTTC.

CDR3 DNA sequence: TGTGCCATCAGTGGGGGGTGGGGGACGGAGAACTATGGCTACACCTTC. Encoded protein: CAISGGWGTENYGYTF. The chain couples TRBV10-3 to TRBJ1-2; TRBD1 is a possible D gene (5 bases). V shed 4 bases and J shed 2 bases, with 17 bases lying between them. Per germline, CDR1 ENHRY and CDR2 SYGVKD. The CDR3 is 16 residues long.

This chain uses TRBV18 with TRBJ2-5; D is perhaps TRBD1 (5 bases). Gene TRBJ2-7 matches the end of the DNA better, so the J call may be wrong. The CDR3 consists of 15 residues. Germline assignment: CDR1 KGHSH and CDR2 LQKENI. The CDR3 here is CASSPGSGPPYEQYF. CDR3 nucleotide sequence: TGTGCCAGCTCACCTGGTTCAGGGCCCCCGTACGAGCAGTACTTC.

This clonotype was counted between two and nine times. The gene calls are TRBV29-1 and TRBJ2-1, with TRBD1 matching 7 bases. Germline trimming cut 7 bases from V and 4 bases from J; bases unmatched to any gene: 10. Germline V gene data show CDR1 as SQVTM and CDR2 as ANQGSEA. The CDR3 contains 14 residues. DNA for the CDR3: TGCAGCGCCGCCGGGACAGTGAGTTACAATGAGCAGTTCTTC. This sequence encodes CSAAGTVSYNEQFF.

The chain couples TRBV29-1 to TRBJ1-1; 8 positions agree with TRBD1. The CDR3 is 14 residues long. V was clipped by 2 bases and J by 0 bases; unmatched bases: 2. Germline lookup yields CDR1 SQVTM and CDR2 ANQGSEA. The CDR3: CSVERTGLNTEAFF. DNA of the CDR3: TGCAGCGTTGAACGGACAGGGCTGAACACTGAAGCTTTCTTT.

The genes are TRBV21-1 and TRBJ2-1; the tabulated D call, TRBD2, remains unverified against the DNA. TRBV21-1 is a documented pseudogene. This CDR3 contains 16 residues. In nucleotides, the CDR3 is TGTGCCAGCAGCGGCCGACTAGCGGGGACCTACAATGAGCAGTTCTTC. Translating it yields CASSGRLAGTYNEQFF.

CDR3: CASKLESDKNTEAFF. In DNA form, the CDR3 reads TGTGCCAGCAAACTCGAATCGGACAAGAACACTGAAGCTTTCTTT. The chain recombines TRBV7-9 with TRBJ1-1; TRBD1 might be the D (5 bases). This CDR3 contains 15 residues. CDR1 and CDR2 from the germline V gene are SEHNR and FQNEAQ (reference sequence). The V end was cut by 7 bases, the J end by 1 base, with 16 bases between.

V usage is TRBV12-3 or TRBV12-4 and J usage is TRBJ2-5; TRBD1 matches 7 bases. TRBJ2-7 matches the DNA end more closely, so the J call is doubtful. The CDR3 runs 13 residues. The CDR3: CASSPGGQAEQYF. The CDR3 region has the DNA TGTGCCAGCAGCCCCGGTGGACAGGCCGAGCAGTACTTC.

V usage is TRBV20-1 and J usage is TRBJ2-7, with 10 bases lining up with TRBD1. J gave up 2 bases and V 5 bases, and 6 bases lay outside the gene matches. Per germline, CDR1 DFQATT and CDR2 SNEGSKA (reference sequence). This CDR3 comprises 14 residues. The DNA for the CDR3 is TGCAGTGCTTCCGGGACAGGGGTTACCTACGAGCAGTACTTC. Amino acid sequence: CSASGTGVTYEQYF.